This passage covers 15 T cell receptor beta chains from one sample sequenced in a study of early T cells in non-severe SARS-CoV-2 infection. Using its own MiXCR run on the 5' RACE reads, TCRdb lists one record per CDR3 protein. The data contain 40,000 to 45,000 distinct CDR3 sequences, about 6% of them seen just once; the ten biggest clones take up 7.5% to 8.5%. The sample in question was whole blood, obtained at baseline. The source is an adult who was a healthcare worker with PCR-confirmed SARS-CoV-2 infection or an uninfected control (not recorded which).

This clonotype was recorded a few times. This chain uses TRBV11-1 with TRBJ2-5, with a possible D match to TRBD2 (6 bases). The CDR3 is made up of 17 amino acids. V was pared by 1 base and J by 5 bases, with 20 bases between. Germline V gene data show CDR1 as SGHAT and CDR2 as FQDESV (reference sequence). In DNA, the CDR3 is TGTGCCAGCAGCTTAGGACGTCGGACCCTCGGAGGGGAGACCCAGTACTTC. This translates into CASSLGRRTLGGETQYF.

This clonotype was seen ten or more times. The chain couples TRBV28 to TRBJ1-6; 8 nucleotides match TRBD1. Germline values: CDR1 MDHEN, CDR2 SYDVKM. The CDR3 runs 15 residues. The V gene end was trimmed by 5 bases and the J gene end by 7 bases; junction bases not matched to a gene: 7. Here the CDR3 reads CASSIGQGRNSPLHF. The CDR3 DNA sequence: TGTGCCAGCAGTATAGGACAGGGTCGGAATTCACCCCTCCACTTT.

This clonotype showed up many times. This chain links TRBV4-2 with TRBJ2-1, with D possibly TRBD2 on 6 matching bases. The CDR3 is 15 residues long. The germline V and J ends were trimmed by 4 bases and 1 base, with 11 bases remaining between them. Germline values: CDR1 LGHNA, CDR2 YNFKEQ. CDR3: CASSRDLASYNEQFF. CDR3 nucleotide sequence: TGTGCCAGCAGCCGGGACTTGGCGTCCTACAATGAGCAGTTCTTC.

This clonotype appeared a few times. This sequence joins TRBV27 and TRBJ2-4; TRBD2 might be the D (6 bases). The CDR3 has 16 residues. Germline V gene sequence: CDR1 MNHEY, CDR2 SMNVEV (reference sequence). The V end lost 6 bases, the J end lost 0 bases, and 15 bases lay between the germline ends. The CDR3 DNA reads as TGTGCCAGCAGCCTCAGGAGGGCCCTAGCCAAAAACATTCAGTACTTC. It translates to CASSLRRALAKNIQYF.

In its sample, this clonotype was seen many times. The CDR3 DNA reads TGTGCCAGCAGGACTAGCTTCGGCGAGCAGTACTTC. Its translation is CASRTSFGEQYF. V and J are TRBV3-1 and TRBJ2-7; the match to TRBD2 covers 7 bases. J was trimmed by 6 bases and V by 6 bases; bases with no gene match: 5. Germline CDR1 LGHDT, CDR2 YNNKEL (reference sequence). The CDR3 sequence is 12 residues long.

The CDR3 sequence: CASETGASEKLFF. For the CDR3, the DNA is TGTGCCAGCGAGACAGGGGCATCCGAAAAACTGTTTTTT. The chain uses TRBV6-6 and TRBJ1-4; 8 bases match TRBD1. Per the germline V gene, CDR1 is MNHNY and CDR2 is SVGAGI (reference sequence). Unmatched junction bases numbered 7, after V lost 8 bases and J lost 8 bases. This CDR3 region has 13 residues.

This clonotype was recorded at least ten times. The chain links TRBV3-1 to TRBJ2-3, with 7 bases that match TRBD2. The germline V gene encodes CDR1 LGHDT and CDR2 YNNKEL (reference sequence). The CDR3 loop spans 15 amino acids. Unmatched junction bases numbered 3, after V lost 1 base and J lost 2 bases. CDR3 nucleotide sequence: TGTGCCAGCAGCCAAGGGACTAGTCTCACAGATACGCAGTATTTT. Encoded protein: CASSQGTSLTDTQYF.

This clonotype was recorded a few times. V gene TRBV7-6 combines with J gene TRBJ2-1; 8 nucleotides align to TRBD1. The germline gives CDR1 SGHVS, CDR2 FNYEAQ. V lost 2 bases, J lost 0 bases, and 6 bases stayed unmatched. The CDR3 has 17 residues. The CDR3 is CASSLISQGASYNEQFF. The CDR3 nucleotides are TGTGCCAGCAGCTTAATATCTCAGGGGGCCTCCTACAATGAGCAGTTCTTC.

This clonotype was observed a few times. The chain employs TRBV28 and TRBJ2-2; TRBD1 is a possible D gene (6 bases). This CDR3 spans 14 amino acids. Germline V gene sequence: CDR1 MDHEN, CDR2 SYDVKM. V was cut by 5 bases and J by 4 bases, with 11 bases left in between. DNA for the CDR3: TGTGCCAGCAGTCCCTACAGGGTCACCGGGGAGCTGTTTTTT. Protein product: CASSPYRVTGELFF. Variable domain in full (rest from reference TRBV28 and TRBJ2-2): DVKVTQSSRYLVKRTGEKVFLECVQDMDHENMFWYRQDPGLGLRLIYFSYDVKMKEKGDIPEGYSVSREKKERFSLILESASTNQTSMYLCASSPYRVTGELFFGEGSRLTVL.

There are many counts of this clonotype. The V call is TRBV7-2, the J call TRBJ2-1, with TRBD2 matching over 10 bases. Germline CDR1 is SGHTA and CDR2 is FQGNSA. After removal of 6 bases from V and 5 bases from J, the junction contained 7 bases not matched to a gene. The CDR3 runs 15 residues. CDR3: CASSDLSGGHNEQFF. CDR3 coding DNA: TGTGCCAGCAGTGACCTTAGCGGGGGGCACAATGAGCAGTTCTTC.

This clonotype was seen many times. The CDR3 DNA is TGTGCCAGCAGCCCCGGGGCACTAGCCAAAAACATTCAGTACTTC. Amino acids: CASSPGALAKNIQYF. The rearrangement joins TRBV3-1 to TRBJ2-4, with D perhaps TRBD1 or TRBD2 (5 bases each). Germline CDR1 LGHDT, CDR2 YNNKEL (reference sequence). V lost 4 bases and J lost 0, with 10 bases in between. The CDR3 sequence is 15 residues long.

This clonotype was seen ten or more times. The gene calls are TRBV4-1 and TRBJ2-7; D not certain. This CDR3 is 13 amino acids long. V gave up 4 bases and J gave up 3 bases, with 10 bases separating them. Germline V gene lookup returns CDR1 MGHRA and CDR2 YSYEKL. This CDR3 reads CASSPTNSYEQYF. The CDR3 DNA sequence: TGCGCCAGCAGCCCTACCAACAGCTACGAGCAGTACTTC.

Ten or more counts support this clonotype. This chain links TRBV20-1 with TRBJ2-3, with 8 bases fitting TRBD1. Looked up from germline, CDR1 is DFQATT and CDR2 is SNEGSKA (reference sequence). The CDR3 sequence is 13 residues long. Losses at the gene ends were 7 bases for V and 2 bases for J; bases not matched to a gene: 5. The CDR3 DNA reads TGCAGTGTTCACAGGGGGAACACAGATACGCAGTATTTT. The encoded protein is CSVHRGNTDTQYF.

This chain joins TRBV9 and TRBJ2-7; TRBD2 might be the D (5 bases). Germline CDR1 reads SGDLS; CDR2 reads YYNGEE. The CDR3 extends over 14 amino acids. Trimming pared 0 bases from V and 0 bases from J, leaving 7 bases between. CDR3 loop: CASSVDGSSYEQYF. The CDR3 nucleotides read TGTGCCAGCAGCGTAGATGGGAGCTCCTACGAGCAGTACTTC.

Ten or more counts support this clonotype. The chain combines TRBV20-1 with TRBJ2-1; D not certain. The CDR3 consists of 13 residues. V was clipped by 3 bases and J by 0 bases, with 6 bases between them. Per the germline V gene, CDR1 is DFQATT and CDR2 is SNEGSKA (reference sequence). The DNA of the CDR3 is TGCAGTGCTAGCGGGCCCTCCTACAATGAGCAGTTCTTC. Translation gives CSASGPSYNEQFF.